These 27 T cell receptor beta chains were sequenced from one sample in a study of T cell repertoires in ileal Crohn's disease. Profiling relied on immunoSEQ multiplex PCR, and the TCRdb table lists in-frame clones only, not all of them. The sample consists of about 17,000 clones, 50% to 75% of them appearing once. The sample taken for sequencing was ileal tissue. The source is an adult with Crohn's disease.

This chain links TRBV7-3 with TRBJ1-2; no reliable D call. The CDR3 length is 13 residues. V gave up 4 bases and J gave up 0 bases, with 6 bases separating them. Germline CDR1 reads SGHTA; CDR2 reads FQGTGA. The CDR3 region is CASSSNPNYGYTF. CDR3 nucleotide sequence: TGTGCCAGCAGCTCTAACCCTAACTATGGCTACACCTTC.

The chain couples TRBV30 to TRBJ1-6, with D possibly being TRBD1 (5 bases). Trimming took 2 bases from V and 7 from J, leaving 9 bases between them. The CDR3 is made up of 13 amino acids. The germline CDR1 and CDR2 sequences are GTSNPN and SVGIG (reference sequence). For the CDR3, the DNA is TGTGCCTGGAGTTTAGGGGAAAATTCACCCCTCCACTTT. Residues: CAWSLGENSPLHF.

The chain combines TRBV7-6 with TRBJ2-7, with 10 bases matching TRBD2. The CDR3 loop spans 14 amino acids. The germline V gene encodes CDR1 SGHVS and CDR2 FNYEAQ. With 0 bases clipped from V and 6 bases from J, the junction kept 2 bases outside the gene matches. This CDR3 is CASSLAGTSVEQYF. The CDR3 DNA follows: TGTGCCAGCAGCTTAGCCGGGACTAGCGTCGAGCAGTACTTC.

The V gene is TRBV29-1, the J gene TRBJ2-5; 9 bases fit TRBD1. CDR1 is SQVTM, CDR2 ANQGSEA, per germline. CDR3 length: 14 amino acids. The trim removed 6 bases at V and 3 bases at J, leaving 8 bases unmatched. DNA of the CDR3: TGCAGCGTAGCCACAGGGGGCCAGGAAGAGACCCAGTACTTC. Protein: CSVATGGQEETQYF.

This clone was found a few times. The rearrangement uses TRBV7-9 and TRBJ1-1; tentatively, D is TRBD1 (6 bases). V lost 6 bases, J lost 4 bases, and 18 bases lay in between. Germline lookup yields CDR1 SEHNR and CDR2 FQNEAQ (reference sequence). CDR3 length: 15 amino acids. The CDR3 sequence is CASSYPVRGGTEAFF. The CDR3 nucleotides read TGTGCCAGCAGTTATCCGGTCAGGGGTGGCACTGAAGCTTTCTTT.

This clone was counted a few times. J is TRBJ2-7 and V is TRBV13; 10 positions match TRBD2. The ends lost 5 bases at V and 5 bases at J; junction bases unmatched: 9. Germline CDR1 and CDR2: PRHDT and FYEKMQ (reference sequence). The CDR3 loop spans 15 amino acids. Here the CDR3 reads CASSGDSGRLDEQYF. The DNA for the CDR3 is TGTGCCAGCAGCGGAGATAGCGGGAGGCTTGACGAGCAGTACTTC. Looking up the rest from reference TRBV13 and TRBJ2-7 gives the full variable domain: AAGVIQSPRHLIKEKRETATLKCYPIPRHDTVYWYQQGPGQDPQFLISFYEKMQSDKGSIPDRFSAQQFSDYHSELNMSSLELGDSALYFCASSGDSGRLDEQYFGPGTRLTVT.

This clone has a handful of counts. The chain carries TRBV5-1 and TRBJ2-5; TRBD1 is a possible D gene (6 bases). The J call may not be correct, given that the DNA end is closer to TRBJ2-7. Germline assignment: CDR1 SGHRS and CDR2 YFSETQ. CDR3 length: 16 residues. DNA for the CDR3: TGCGCCAGCAGCCTCGGACAACAGGACAGAACCTACGAGCAGTACTTC. Its protein is CASSLGQQDRTYEQYF.

This rearrangement joins TRBV6-5 to TRBJ2-6; D may be TRBD2 (6 bases). Trimming left V 4 bases short and J 9 bases short, with 13 bases between. Germline V gene sequence: CDR1 MNHEY, CDR2 SVGAGI. This CDR3 is 14 amino acids long. Here the CDR3 DNA reads TGTGCCAGCAGTTTTCTGACCGGGAGCAACGTCCTGACTTTC. It encodes CASSFLTGSNVLTF.

The V call is TRBV6-1, the J call TRBJ1-4; 8 bases agree with TRBD1. The CDR3 runs to 15 residues. Germline CDR1 MNHNS, CDR2 SASEGT. The trim removed 5 bases at V and 8 bases at J, leaving 10 bases unmatched. CDR3 nucleotides: TGTGCCAGCAGTTCAGGGGGGACAGGTGAAGAAAAACTGTTTTTT. The encoded protein is CASSSGGTGEEKLFF.

This clone was seen a single time. V usage is TRBV6-5 and J usage is TRBJ1-2, with a weak D call TRBD1 (6 bases). In germline, CDR1 is MNHEY, CDR2 SVGAGI. Trimming took off 7 bases at V and 8 bases at J, with 17 bases between the two ends. The CDR3 totals 13 residues. This CDR3 reads CASTQRGKRGYTF. The CDR3 region has the DNA TGTGCCAGCACCCAAAGGGGGAAAAGAGGCTACACCTTC.

The sample holds a few counts of this clone. The chain links TRBV7-9 to TRBJ2-1; no clear D gene. CDR3 length equals 16 residues. The V gene lost 0 bases and the J gene lost 3 bases, with 12 bases spanning the gap. Germline CDR1 SEHNR, CDR2 FQNEAQ (reference sequence). The chain's CDR3 is CASSLAGSAGYNEQFF. The CDR3 DNA reads as TGTGCCAGCAGCTTAGCCGGTTCGGCAGGCTACAATGAGCAGTTCTTC.

The chain couples TRBV29-1 to TRBJ1-2; no definite D call. With 0 bases removed from V and 8 bases from J, the gap between germline ends came to 10 bases. Germline loops: CDR1 SQVTM, CDR2 ANQGSEA. The CDR3 covers 12 residues. This CDR3 is CSVEDRGVGYTF. The CDR3 DNA is TGCAGCGTTGAAGATCGTGGAGTCGGCTACACCTTC.

The chain couples TRBV30 to TRBJ1-1; D call uncertain. The CDR3 is 14 residues long. Germline-derived CDR1 and CDR2 are GTSNPN and SVGIG (reference sequence). Trimming pared 3 bases from V and 1 base from J, leaving 12 bases between. In DNA form, the CDR3 reads TGTGCCTGGAGCCTCCAGGCGGGGAACACTGAAGCTTTCTTT. Translated: CAWSLQAGNTEAFF.

The J gene is TRBJ1-1, the V gene TRBV9; D call uncertain. Looked up from germline, CDR1 is SGDLS and CDR2 is YYNGEE. This CDR3 is 15 amino acids long. V lost 1 base and J lost 1, with 11 bases in between. CDR3 DNA: TGTGCCAGCAGCGTAAGCGCGACCGAGAACACTGAAGCTTTCTTT. Residues: CASSVSATENTEAFF.

V is TRBV18 and J is TRBJ1-1, with unresolved D. Trimming cost V 3 bases and J 5 bases, with 19 bases left between them. This CDR3 is 16 amino acids long. Germline V CDR1 and CDR2: KGHSH, LQKENI. The CDR3: CASSPSYGEFETEAFF. The CDR3 DNA follows: TGTGCCAGCTCACCGTCTTATGGGGAGTTTGAGACTGAAGCTTTCTTT.

This clone was seen a few times. The CDR3 loop is CASRDRAGNTIYF. In DNA, the CDR3 is TGTGCCAGCAGGGACAGGGCTGGAAACACCATATATTTT. The V and J genes are TRBV7-6 and TRBJ1-3, with TRBD1 matching over 8 bases. This CDR3 has 13 amino acids. Trimming cost V 6 bases and J 2 bases; bases outside gene matches: 0. In germline, CDR1 is SGHVS, CDR2 FNYEAQ.

The chain combines TRBV10-2 with TRBJ1-5; no firm D call. This CDR3 is 15 amino acids long. Germline lookup yields CDR1 WSHSY and CDR2 SAAADI. V was cut by 8 bases and J by 5 bases, with 19 bases left in between. CDR3 residues: CASASEFIPDQPQHF. In DNA, the CDR3 is TGCGCCAGCGCCAGCGAGTTCATCCCCGATCAGCCCCAGCATTTT.

The chain carries TRBV2 and TRBJ1-4, with 7 bases matching TRBD1. This CDR3 has 14 amino acids. The germline gives CDR1 SNHLY, CDR2 FYNNEI. After removal of 6 bases from V and 8 bases from J, the junction contained 9 bases not matched to a gene. The CDR3: CASREQGSSEKLFF. CDR3 in DNA: TGTGCCAGCAGAGAACAGGGGTCGAGCGAAAAACTGTTTTTT.

This clone was picked up a small number of times. This chain uses TRBV7-6 with TRBJ2-2; D not certain. Trimming pared 5 bases from V and 0 bases from J, leaving 13 bases between. Germline CDR1 is SGHVS and CDR2 is FNYEAQ. There are 16 residues in the CDR3. CDR3 loop: CASSPRYEANTGELFF. The CDR3 coding sequence is TGTGCCAGCAGCCCCCGGTATGAGGCGAACACCGGGGAGCTGTTTTTT.

The rearrangement joins TRBV5-1 to TRBJ1-1, with TRBD1 matching 11 bases. Germline V gives CDR1 SGHRS, CDR2 YFSETQ. Trimming at V came to 4 bases and at J to 4 bases, leaving 6 bases not matched to a gene. CDR3 length: 15 amino acids. The CDR3 DNA is TGCGCCAGCAGCGTTTCCGGGACAGGGGGCACTGAAGCTTTCTTT. This encodes CASSVSGTGGTEAFF.

The J gene is TRBJ1-4, the V gene TRBV6-1; D is perhaps TRBD1 (5 bases). V was pared by 3 bases and J by 10 bases, with 18 bases between. The CDR3 has 15 residues. Germline CDR1 and CDR2: MNHNS and SASEGT. CDR3 nucleotides: TGTGCCAGCAGTGAGGGCGGGACTTCGGGCGCAAAACTGTTTTTT. Residues: CASSEGGTSGAKLFF.

This sequence joins TRBV4-3 and TRBJ2-6; TRBD2 matches 11 bases. The germline V gene encodes CDR1 LGHNA and CDR2 YSLEER. The CDR3 sequence is 19 residues long. J was trimmed by 3 bases and V by 0 bases; bases with no gene match: 7. CDR3 coding DNA: TGCGCCAGCAGCCAAGAGGTAGCGGGAGGGCCCCTTGGGGCCAACGTCCTGACTTTC. The encoded protein is CASSQEVAGGPLGANVLTF.

This clone occurred a few times. The V gene is TRBV10-3, the J gene TRBJ1-1; D is possibly TRBD1 (6 bases). The germline CDR1 and CDR2 sequences are ENHRY and SYGVKD. V lost 3 bases, J lost 2 bases, and 10 bases lay in between. The CDR3 length is 14 residues. The CDR3 DNA sequence: TGTGCCATCAGTGACCAGGGGTTAAACACTGAAGCTTTCTTT. Amino acid sequence: CAISDQGLNTEAFF.

This clone was counted a few times. This chain connects TRBV6-5 to TRBJ1-1, with D possibly TRBD1 on 6 matching bases. The V end lost 2 bases, the J end lost 1 base, and 11 bases lay between the germline ends. This CDR3 has 15 residues. From germline, CDR1 is MNHEY and CDR2 SVGAGI. The CDR3 nucleotides read TGTGCCAGCAGTTACAACCCACAGGGGAACACTGAAGCTTTCTTT. Its translation is CASSYNPQGNTEAFF.

This clone was found a few times. This chain links TRBV6-6 with TRBJ2-1, with 14 bases matching TRBD2. V lost 2 bases and J lost 7; bases outside the gene matches: 4. CDR3 length: 16 residues. Germline-derived CDR1 and CDR2 are MNHNY and SVGAGI (reference sequence). The CDR3 DNA sequence: TGTGCCAGCAGTTACGGACTAGCGGGAGGAGGGAATGAGCAGTTCTTC. Translating gives CASSYGLAGGGNEQFF.

Comments on this clone: Other DNA sequences in the same sample also yield this CDR3. The chain has TRBV4-1 and TRBJ2-7; 7 nucleotides agree with TRBD1. Germline-derived CDR1 and CDR2 are MGHRA and YSYEKL. This CDR3 contains 14 residues. V lost 4 bases to trimming and J lost 7 bases; unmatched junction nucleotides: 10. The CDR3: CASSPTGRSGEQYF. CDR3 sequence (DNA): TGCGCCAGCAGCCCGACAGGGCGCTCGGGGGAGCAGTACTTC.

This clone was counted only a few times. The chain employs TRBV4-1 and TRBJ1-2; 9 nucleotides align to TRBD1. V trimming: 3 bases; J trimming: 2 bases; junction bases outside the gene matches: 4. Germline lookup yields CDR1 MGHRA and CDR2 YSYEKL. The CDR3 runs to 15 residues. The CDR3 is CASSQAGQGNYGYTF. In DNA, the CDR3 is TGCGCCAGCAGCCAGGCTGGACAGGGGAACTATGGCTACACCTTC.